One and the same sample provided the 18 T cell receptor beta chains below, sequenced in a study of memory CD4+ T cells and cytomegalovirus serostatus. The table came from immunoSEQ multiplex PCR; TCRdb's copy has only in-frame clones and leaves some out. The sample comprises fewer than 75,000 clones, more than 60% of which are singletons, and about 0.86% rests with the top ten. The sort gate was single viable CD3+CD4+CD8-CD45RO+ cells for memory CD4+ T cells. The specimen was memory CD4+ T cells from blood. The source of these receptors is an adult in good health and CMV-seronegative.

This sequence joins TRBV30 and TRBJ1-2, with a tentative D call TRBD1 (5 bases). The germline V gene has CDR1 GTSNPN and CDR2 SVGIG (reference sequence). The CDR3 sequence is 13 residues long. The V end lost 1 base, the J end lost 5 bases, and 11 bases lay between the germline ends. The CDR3 loop is CAWSAQTEYGYTF. DNA of the CDR3: TGTGCCTGGAGTGCCCAGACAGAGTATGGCTACACCTTC. Based on the CDR3 plus reference TRBV30 and TRBJ1-2, the full variable domain is SQTIHQWPATLVQPVGSPLSLECTVEGTSNPNLYWYRQAAGRGLQLLFYSVGIGQISSEVPQNLSASRPQDRQFILSSKKLLLSDSGFYLCAWSAQTEYGYTFGSGTRLTVV.

The J gene is TRBJ2-1, the V gene TRBV7-3; D gene ambiguous. The V end was cut by 2 bases, the J end by 6 bases, with 5 bases between. The CDR3 runs to 12 residues. The germline gives CDR1 SGHTA, CDR2 FQGTGA. CDR3 loop: CASSLPGNEQFF. The CDR3 DNA reads TGTGCCAGCAGCTTACCCGGCAATGAGCAGTTCTTC.

This clone was picked up many times. The chain employs TRBV2 and TRBJ1-2, with D possibly matching TRBD1 (5 bases). Trimming removed 8 bases from V and 3 bases from J, with 16 bases in between. The CDR3 is made up of 14 amino acids. Germline V gives CDR1 SNHLY, CDR2 FYNNEI. This chain's CDR3 is CASSGTGSYYGYTF. In nucleotides, the CDR3 is TGTGCCAGCTCCGGGACTGGGTCGTACTATGGCTACACCTTC.

The CDR3 reads CASSIRAPAEAFF. In nucleotides, the CDR3 is TGTGCCAGTAGTATCCGGGCGCCGGCTGAAGCTTTCTTT. The chain combines TRBV19 with TRBJ1-1; D not certain. Germline assignment: CDR1 LNHDA and CDR2 SQIVND (reference sequence). The CDR3 spans 13 residues. Trimming shortened V by 3 bases and J by 6 bases, and 11 bases separated the two germline ends.

The chain joins TRBV5-6 to TRBJ2-2; D is ambiguous. Trimming pared 0 bases from V and 0 bases from J, leaving 3 bases between. CDR1 is SGHDT, CDR2 YYEEEE, per germline. This CDR3 has 14 residues. CDR3 region: CASSLVANTGELFF. In DNA form, the CDR3 reads TGTGCCAGCAGCTTGGTCGCGAACACCGGGGAGCTGTTTTTT.

The chain couples TRBV6-1 to TRBJ1-2; the match to TRBD1 covers 7 bases. Germline assignment: CDR1 MNHNS and CDR2 SASEGT. The CDR3 loop spans 13 amino acids. Unmatched junction bases numbered 8, after V lost 6 bases and J lost 7 bases. The CDR3 nucleotides are TGTGCCAGCAGGGTACAGGGGTTGGGTGGCTACACCTTC. As protein: CASRVQGLGGYTF.

The genes are TRBV4-1 and TRBJ2-2; 8 bases agree with TRBD2. This CDR3 is built from 17 residues. V lost 2 bases and J lost 6; bases outside the gene matches: 11. Germline loops: CDR1 MGHRA, CDR2 YSYEKL. The CDR3 sequence is CASSQRAYRGGSGELFF. Written as DNA, the CDR3 is TGCGCCAGCAGCCAACGAGCCTATCGCGGGGGGTCCGGGGAGCTGTTTTTT.

The rearrangement links TRBV7-8 to TRBJ2-7; 10 bases map to TRBD2. Germline V gene sequence: CDR1 SGHVS, CDR2 FQNEAQ. CDR3 length equals 16 residues. With 1 base clipped from V and 4 bases from J, the junction kept 7 bases outside the gene matches. The DNA of the CDR3 is TGTGCCAGCAGCTTAGGGTATCTAGCGGGAGAATACGAGCAGTACTTC. Translation: CASSLGYLAGEYEQYF.

This clone was observed once. The chain joins TRBV2 to TRBJ1-6; 10 nucleotides match TRBD1. Germline CDR1 reads SNHLY; CDR2 reads FYNNEI. The junction had 2 bases not matched to a gene; V was cut back by 4 bases and J by 8 bases. This CDR3 comprises 14 residues. DNA for the CDR3: TGTGCCAGCAGTGCCGGGACAGGGGATTCACCCCTCCACTTT. Amino acid sequence: CASSAGTGDSPLHF.

V is TRBV6-5 and J is TRBJ2-1, with 9 bases aligning to TRBD1. The CDR3 is made up of 16 amino acids. Germline CDR1 reads MNHEY; CDR2 reads SVGAGI. V was clipped by 4 bases and J by 0 bases; unmatched bases: 4. CDR3 protein: CASSWDREGSYNEQFF. CDR3 nucleotides: TGTGCCAGCAGTTGGGACAGGGAAGGCTCCTACAATGAGCAGTTCTTC.

This chain links TRBV5-6 with TRBJ1-2; D is unresolved. Trimming removed 0 bases from V and 8 bases from J, with 5 bases in between. Looked up from germline, CDR1 is SGHDT and CDR2 is YYEEEE. This CDR3 comprises 11 residues. The DNA for the CDR3 is TGTGCCAGCAGCTTGGGCGGGGGCTACACCTTC. Amino acid sequence: CASSLGGGYTF.

CDR3 in amino acids: CASSWDRSYEQYF. The CDR3 DNA is TGTGCCAGCAGCTGGGACAGATCCTACGAGCAGTACTTC. This chain joins TRBV7-2 and TRBJ2-7; TRBD1 matches at 7 bases. V trimming: 4 bases; J trimming: 1 base; junction bases outside the gene matches: 1. The CDR3 spans 13 residues. Per germline, CDR1 SGHTA and CDR2 FQGNSA.

This clone occurred once. The chain recombines TRBV10-3 with TRBJ2-2; perhaps TRBD1 as D (5 bases). Germline loops: CDR1 ENHRY, CDR2 SYGVKD. This CDR3 comprises 15 residues. V lost 4 bases and J 5 bases, leaving 14 bases between the germline ends. The CDR3 DNA reads as TGTGCCATCAGTGTGCAAGGGGTTGGGACCGGGGAGCTGTTTTTT. Amino acids: CAISVQGVGTGELFF.

The chain is built from TRBV19 and TRBJ1-5, with D unclear. CDR1 is LNHDA, CDR2 SQIVND, per germline (reference sequence). This CDR3 spans 16 amino acids. Trimming cost V 3 bases and J 0 bases, with 12 bases left between them. The CDR3: CASSMGGSYSNQPQHF. The CDR3 DNA reads as TGTGCCAGTAGTATGGGAGGCAGTTATAGCAATCAGCCCCAGCATTTT.

The rearrangement uses TRBV6-5 and TRBJ2-1, with 8 positions matching TRBD1. This CDR3 is 15 amino acids long. With V trimmed by 4 bases and J by 7 bases, 9 bases remained unmatched. CDR1 and CDR2 from the germline V gene are MNHEY and SVGAGI. The CDR3 region is CASSSTDRVVNEQFF. The CDR3 DNA is TGTGCCAGCAGTTCGACGGACAGGGTAGTGAATGAGCAGTTCTTC.

Only one count was recorded for this clone. J is TRBJ1-2 and V is TRBV19; D is unresolved. The CDR3 totals 14 residues. Germline V gene sequence: CDR1 LNHDA, CDR2 SQIVND (reference sequence). V was trimmed by 5 bases and J by 4 bases, leaving 14 bases between them. CDR3 loop: CASSANGGVYGYTF. As DNA, the CDR3 is TGTGCCAGTAGTGCCAATGGAGGCGTCTATGGCTACACCTTC. The full variable domain, its missing parts supplied by reference TRBV19 and TRBJ1-2, is DGGITQSPKYLFRKEGQNVTLSCEQNLNHDAMYWYRQDPGQGLRLIYYSQIVNDFQKGDIAEGYSVSREKKESFPLTVTSAQKNPTAFYLCASSANGGVYGYTFGSGTRLTVV.

The V call is TRBV5-6, the J call TRBJ1-2, with a possible D match to TRBD1 (6 bases). The CDR3 has 17 amino acids. The germline V gene encodes CDR1 SGHDT and CDR2 YYEEEE. V shed 7 bases and J shed 1 base, with 23 bases lying between them. CDR3 nucleotide sequence: TGTGCCAGCGGCGCGCAGGGGAGACGTTTTCTTAACTATGGCTACACCTTC. Translated, it gives CASGAQGRRFLNYGYTF.

The chain carries TRBV5-4 and TRBJ1-2; maybe TRBD1 (5 bases). Germline CDR1 SGHNT, CDR2 YYREEE (reference sequence). The ends were cut back, 4 bases at V and 2 bases at J, with 21 bases in the middle. This CDR3 comprises 17 residues. CDR3 protein: CASSHPGAGHSNYGYTF. CDR3 coding DNA: TGTGCCAGCAGCCACCCCGGGGCCGGCCACTCGAACTATGGCTACACCTTC. Based on the CDR3 plus reference TRBV5-4 and TRBJ1-2, the full variable domain is ETGVTQSPTHLIKTRGQQVTLRCSSQSGHNTVSWYQQALGQGPQFIFQYYREEENGRGNFPPRFSGLQFPNYSSELNVNALELDDSALYLCASSHPGAGHSNYGYTFGSGTRLTVV.